These 15 T cell receptor beta chains came from one sample sequenced in a study of blood T cells in healthy people across ages. Through a sample-barcoded 5' primer and a J-beta primer mix, a second PCR was run for roughly 6 to 11 cycles. TCRdb processed the 5' RACE reads anew with MiXCR; each CDR3 protein has one entry. The sample holds under 2,000,000 distinct CDR3 sequences, roughly 49% seen once. The source material was blood. These TCRs come from a woman aged 35 to 49 in good health.

The J gene is TRBJ2-7, the V gene TRBV28, with D possibly TRBD2 on 7 matching bases. The V gene lost 5 bases and the J gene lost 3 bases, with 17 bases spanning the gap. This CDR3 is built from 15 residues. Looked up from germline, CDR1 is MDHEN and CDR2 is SYDVKM. CDR3 loop: CASSGGDTTVYEQYF. The CDR3 DNA reads TGTGCCAGCAGTGGGGGGGACACAACGGTCTACGAGCAGTACTTC.

The V call is TRBV5-6, the J call TRBJ2-2, with D hard to call. V was pared by 1 base and J by 1 base, with 11 bases between. Germline V gives CDR1 SGHDT, CDR2 YYEEEE. The CDR3 has 16 amino acids. CDR3 region: CASSLLVAQNTGELFF. The CDR3 nucleotides are TGTGCCAGCAGCTTGTTGGTGGCACAGAACACCGGGGAGCTGTTTTTT. Looking up the rest from reference TRBV5-6 and TRBJ2-2 gives the full variable domain: DAGVTQSPTHLIKTRGQQVTLRCSPKSGHDTVSWYQQALGQGPQFIFQYYEEEERQRGNFPDRFSGHQFPNYSSELNVNALLLGDSALYLCASSLLVAQNTGELFFGEGSRLTVL.

This clonotype was picked up a small number of times. The chain employs TRBV11-2 and TRBJ2-1, with D uncertain. Germline CDR1 and CDR2: SGHAT and FQNNGV. V was pared by 0 bases and J by 8 bases, with 14 bases between. There are 15 residues in the CDR3. CDR3 DNA: TGTGCCAGCAGCTTAGAGGCTCGGGCGTTCGATGAGCAGTTCTTC. This sequence encodes CASSLEARAFDEQFF.

Concerning this clonotype: One end of the junction is discordant with germline, which a read error may explain. The chain joins TRBV7-2 to TRBJ2-5, with 12 bases matching TRBD2. This CDR3 comprises 15 residues. Germline V gives CDR1 SGHTA, CDR2 FQGNSA. The CDR3 DNA reads TGTGCCGGCAGCAACCCTAGCGGGGGGGCAGAGACCCAGTACTTC. It yields the protein CAGSNPSGGAETQYF.

V gene TRBV28 combines with J gene TRBJ2-5; D uncertain. The CDR3 is made up of 11 amino acids. CDR1 MDHEN and CDR2 SYDVKM come from the germline V gene. The germline V and J ends were trimmed by 11 bases and 2 bases, with 9 bases remaining between them. CDR3 protein: CAAWGQETQYF. The CDR3, as DNA: TGTGCCGCGTGGGGACAAGAGACCCAGTACTTC.

This clonotype was counted at least ten times. V and J are TRBV7-2 and TRBJ2-3; 10 bases align to TRBD2. This CDR3 region has 17 residues. With V trimmed by 2 bases and J by 4 bases, 9 bases remained unmatched. Germline assignment: CDR1 SGHTA and CDR2 FQGNSA. The CDR3 nucleotides are TGTGCCAGCAGCTTACTTAGGCTAGCGGGGGCAGCAGATACGCAGTATTTT. The encoded protein is CASSLLRLAGAADTQYF.

This clonotype was seen a few times. This rearrangement joins TRBV6-6 to TRBJ1-4; no clear D gene. The germline CDR1 and CDR2 sequences are MNHNY and SVGAGI (reference sequence). Trimming shortened V by 6 bases and J by 8 bases, and 7 bases separated the two germline ends. This CDR3 has 11 residues. CDR3 nucleotides: TGTGCCAGCAGGGTCGGAGAAAAACTGTTTTTT. It specifies CASRVGEKLFF.

This clonotype has just one count. The chain recombines TRBV29-1 with TRBJ1-2; perhaps TRBD1 as D (5 bases). Germline CDR1 SQVTM, CDR2 ANQGSEA. This CDR3 is 14 amino acids long. The V end lost 7 bases, the J end lost 5 bases, and 20 bases lay between the germline ends. CDR3 amino acids: CSGTNRDGGYGYTF. The CDR3, as DNA: TGCAGCGGCACTAACCGGGACGGCGGATATGGCTACACCTTC. The full variable domain, completed using reference TRBV29-1 and TRBJ1-2, is SAVISQKPSRDICQRGTSLTIQCQVDSQVTMMFWYRQQPGQSLTLIATANQGSEATYESGFVIDKFPISRPNLTFSTLTVSNMSPEDSSIYLCSGTNRDGGYGYTFGSGTRLTVV.

This clonotype has just a few counts. The chain carries TRBV10-3 and TRBJ2-7; a possible D gene is TRBD1 (6 bases). V was pared by 2 bases and J by 3 bases, with 14 bases between. The CDR3 is 15 residues long. The germline gives CDR1 ENHRY, CDR2 SYGVKD. CDR3 loop: CAISEAKGEYYEQYF. The CDR3 DNA sequence: TGTGCCATCAGTGAGGCGAAGGGGGAATACTACGAGCAGTACTTC.

Regarding this clonotype: The germline gene is not matched at one end of the junction; a read error may be the cause. DNA of the CDR3: TGTGCCAACAGCTTAGCGAGGACAAGGCTAAACATTCAGTACTTC. It encodes CANSLARTRLNIQYF. V usage is TRBV7-2 and J usage is TRBJ2-4; D tentatively fits TRBD1 or TRBD2 (5 bases each). Germline-derived CDR1 and CDR2 are SGHTA and FQGNSA. This CDR3 is built from 15 residues. The complete variable domain, with remaining parts taken from reference TRBV7-2 and TRBJ2-4, reads GAGVSQSPSNKVTEKGKDVELRCDPISGHTALYWYRQSLGQGLEFLIYFQGNSAPDKSGLPSDRFSAERTGGSVSTLTIQRTQQEDSAVYLCANSLARTRLNIQYFGAGTRLSVL.

This sequence joins TRBV6-2 or TRBV6-3 and TRBJ2-3; D perhaps matches TRBD2 (5 bases). Germline CDR1 is MNHEY and CDR2 is SVGEGT. This CDR3 is 14 amino acids long. V was clipped by 3 bases and J by 5 bases, with 12 bases between them. In DNA, the CDR3 is TGTGCCAGCAGTTATTCGTCGAGGGTAGATACGCAGTATTTT. It specifies CASSYSSRVDTQYF.

The gene calls are TRBV5-6 and TRBJ2-1; D may be TRBD1 (5 bases). Germline V gene lookup returns CDR1 SGHDT and CDR2 YYEEEE. The CDR3 is made up of 13 amino acids. With 1 base removed from V and 8 bases from J, the gap between germline ends came to 10 bases. CDR3 bases: TGTGCCAGCAGCTTGATTCAGGGTTATGAGCAGTTCTTC. Protein product: CASSLIQGYEQFF. Complete variable domain (other parts from reference TRBV5-6 and TRBJ2-1): DAGVTQSPTHLIKTRGQQVTLRCSPKSGHDTVSWYQQALGQGPQFIFQYYEEEERQRGNFPDRFSGHQFPNYSSELNVNALLLGDSALYLCASSLIQGYEQFFGPGTRLTVL.

The CDR3 protein is CASSLTAGQGEKLFF. The CDR3 region has the DNA TGTGCCAGCAGCTTAACAGCTGGGCAGGGGGAAAAACTGTTTTTT. J is TRBJ1-4 and V is TRBV7-2; maybe TRBD1 (6 bases). Trimming took 2 bases from V and 8 from J, leaving 15 bases between them. Germline V gene data show CDR1 as SGHTA and CDR2 as FQGNSA. This CDR3 is built from 15 residues. Together with reference TRBV7-2 and TRBJ1-4, the CDR3 gives the full variable domain: GAGVSQSPSNKVTEKGKDVELRCDPISGHTALYWYRQSLGQGLEFLIYFQGNSAPDKSGLPSDRFSAERTGGSVSTLTIQRTQQEDSAVYLCASSLTAGQGEKLFFGSGTQLSVL.

The V call is TRBV20-1, the J call TRBJ2-4; 10 positions agree with TRBD2. This CDR3 is built from 14 residues. Germline lookup yields CDR1 DFQATT and CDR2 SNEGSKA (reference sequence). The junction had 8 bases not matched to a gene; V was cut back by 6 bases and J by 6 bases. The CDR3, as DNA: TGCAGTGCACCCGGGGTAGCGGGGGGAAACATTCAGTACTTC. Translated, it gives CSAPGVAGGNIQYF.

This chain uses TRBV2 with TRBJ2-1, with 7 bases aligning to TRBD2. The ends lost 8 bases at V and 5 bases at J; junction bases unmatched: 12. CDR3 size: 15 residues. CDR1 SNHLY and CDR2 FYNNEI come from the germline V gene. In nucleotides, the CDR3 is TGTGCCAGCGCGGGACTAAAGGCCAGAGACAATGAGCAGTTCTTC. Its protein is CASAGLKARDNEQFF.